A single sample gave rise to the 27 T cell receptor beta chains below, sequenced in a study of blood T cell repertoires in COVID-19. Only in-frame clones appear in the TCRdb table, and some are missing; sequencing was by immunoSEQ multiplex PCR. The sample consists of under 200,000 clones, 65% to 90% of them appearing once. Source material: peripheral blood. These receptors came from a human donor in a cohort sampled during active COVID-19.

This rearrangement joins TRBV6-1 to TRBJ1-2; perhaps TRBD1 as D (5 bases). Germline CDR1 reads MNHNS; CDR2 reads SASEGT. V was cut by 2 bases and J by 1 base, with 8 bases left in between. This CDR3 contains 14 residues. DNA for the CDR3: TGTGCCAGCAGTGAACGGGGGGGTAACTATGGCTACACCTTC. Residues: CASSERGGNYGYTF.

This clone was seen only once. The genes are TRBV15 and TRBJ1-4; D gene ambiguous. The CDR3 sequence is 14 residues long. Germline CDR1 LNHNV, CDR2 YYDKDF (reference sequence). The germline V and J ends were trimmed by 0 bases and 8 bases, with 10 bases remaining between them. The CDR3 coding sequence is TGTGCCACCAGCAGAGATATCGGTAACGAAAAACTGTTTTTT. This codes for CATSRDIGNEKLFF.

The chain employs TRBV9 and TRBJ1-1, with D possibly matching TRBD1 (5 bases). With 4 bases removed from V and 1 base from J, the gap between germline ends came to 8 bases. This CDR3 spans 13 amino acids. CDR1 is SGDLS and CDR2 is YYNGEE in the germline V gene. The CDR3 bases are TGTGCCAGCAGCATCGGGGGGAACACTGAAGCTTTCTTT. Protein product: CASSIGGNTEAFF.

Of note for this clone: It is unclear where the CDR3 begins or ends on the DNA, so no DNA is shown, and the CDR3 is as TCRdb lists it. CDR3 protein: CASSKVGGGAFYEQYF. The chain uses TRBV21-1 and TRBJ2-7; the DNA was not used to check the table's D call, TRBD2. TRBV21-1 is reported as a pseudogene. The CDR3 is 16 amino acids long, termini counted.

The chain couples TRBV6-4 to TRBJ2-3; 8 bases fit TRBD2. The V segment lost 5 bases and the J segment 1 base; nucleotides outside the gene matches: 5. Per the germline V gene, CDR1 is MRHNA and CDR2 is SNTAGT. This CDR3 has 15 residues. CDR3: CASSLSGTGTDTQYF. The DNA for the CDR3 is TGTGCCAGCAGTCTTAGCGGGACCGGCACAGATACGCAGTATTTT.

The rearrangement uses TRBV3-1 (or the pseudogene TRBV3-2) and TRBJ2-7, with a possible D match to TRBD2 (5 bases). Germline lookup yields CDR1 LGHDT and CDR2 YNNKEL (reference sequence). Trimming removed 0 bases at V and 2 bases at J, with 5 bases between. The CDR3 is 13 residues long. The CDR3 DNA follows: TGTGCCAGCAGCCAAGAGAGGGCCTACGAGCAGTACTTC. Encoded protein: CASSQERAYEQYF.

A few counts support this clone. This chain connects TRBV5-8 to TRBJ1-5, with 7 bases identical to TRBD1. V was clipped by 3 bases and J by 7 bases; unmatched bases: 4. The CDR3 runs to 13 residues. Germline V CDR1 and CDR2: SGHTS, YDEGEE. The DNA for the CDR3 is TGTGCCAGCAGCTCCCAACAGGGGCAGCCCCAGCATTTT. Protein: CASSSQQGQPQHF.

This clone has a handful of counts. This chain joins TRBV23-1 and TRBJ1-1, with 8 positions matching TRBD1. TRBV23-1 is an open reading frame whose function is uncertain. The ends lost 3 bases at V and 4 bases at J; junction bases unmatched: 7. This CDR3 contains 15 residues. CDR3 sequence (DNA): TGCGCCAGCAGTCACCGACGCCAGGGGGCCACTGAAGCTTTCTTT. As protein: CASSHRRQGATEAFF.

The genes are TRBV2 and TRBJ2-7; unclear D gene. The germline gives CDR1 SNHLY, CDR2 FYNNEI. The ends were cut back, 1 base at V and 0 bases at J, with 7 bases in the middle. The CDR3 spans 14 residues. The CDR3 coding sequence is TGTGCCAGCAGTGAAGGGGCGAGCTCCTACGAGCAGTACTTC. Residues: CASSEGASSYEQYF.

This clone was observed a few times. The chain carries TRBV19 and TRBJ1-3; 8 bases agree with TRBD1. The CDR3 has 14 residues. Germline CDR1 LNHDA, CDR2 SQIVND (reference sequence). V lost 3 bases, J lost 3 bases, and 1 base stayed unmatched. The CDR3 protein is CASSIDRGGNTIYF. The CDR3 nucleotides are TGTGCCAGTAGTATCGACAGGGGTGGAAACACCATATATTTT.

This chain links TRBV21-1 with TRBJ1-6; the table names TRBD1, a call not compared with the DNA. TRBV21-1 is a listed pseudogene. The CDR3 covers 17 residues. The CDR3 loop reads CASSKATETDYNSPLHF. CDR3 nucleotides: TGTGCCAGCAGCAAAGCCACCGAGACAGATTATAATTCACCCCTCCACTTT.

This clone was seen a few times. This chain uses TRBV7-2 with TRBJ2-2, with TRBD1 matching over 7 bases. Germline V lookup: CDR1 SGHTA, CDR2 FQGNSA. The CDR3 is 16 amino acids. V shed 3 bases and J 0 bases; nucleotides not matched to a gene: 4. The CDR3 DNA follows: TGTGCCAGCAGCTTCAGGACAGGAGCGAACACCGGGGAGCTGTTTTTT. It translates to CASSFRTGANTGELFF. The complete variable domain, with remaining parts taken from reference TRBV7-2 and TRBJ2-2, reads GAGVSQSPSNKVTEKGKDVELRCDPISGHTALYWYRQSLGQGLEFLIYFQGNSAPDKSGLPSDRFSAERTGGSVSTLTIQRTQQEDSAVYLCASSFRTGANTGELFFGEGSRLTVL.

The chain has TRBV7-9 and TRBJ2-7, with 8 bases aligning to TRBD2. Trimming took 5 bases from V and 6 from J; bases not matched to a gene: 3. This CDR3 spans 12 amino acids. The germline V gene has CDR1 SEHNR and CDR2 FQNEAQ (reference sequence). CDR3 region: CASSRTSFEQYF. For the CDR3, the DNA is TGTGCCAGCAGCCGGACTAGCTTCGAGCAGTACTTC.

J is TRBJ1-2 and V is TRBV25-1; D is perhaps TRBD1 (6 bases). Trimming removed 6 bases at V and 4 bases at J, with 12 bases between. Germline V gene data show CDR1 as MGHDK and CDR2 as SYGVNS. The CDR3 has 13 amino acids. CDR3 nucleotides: TGTGCCAGCAGGACAGGCGGGGGCTATGGCTACACCTTC. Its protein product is CASRTGGGYGYTF.

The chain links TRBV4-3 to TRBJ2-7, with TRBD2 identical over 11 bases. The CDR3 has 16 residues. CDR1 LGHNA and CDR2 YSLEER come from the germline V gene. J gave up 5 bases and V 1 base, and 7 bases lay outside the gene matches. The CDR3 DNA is TGCGCCAGCAGCCAAGGGCTAGCGGGAGGTCGGGACGAGCAGTACTTC. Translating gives CASSQGLAGGRDEQYF.

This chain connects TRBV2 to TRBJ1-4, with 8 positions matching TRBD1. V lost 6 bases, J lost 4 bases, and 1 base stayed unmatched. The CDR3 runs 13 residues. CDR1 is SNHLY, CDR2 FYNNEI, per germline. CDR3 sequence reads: CASRGQVNEKLFF. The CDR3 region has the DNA TGTGCCAGCAGGGGACAGGTTAATGAAAAACTGTTTTTT.

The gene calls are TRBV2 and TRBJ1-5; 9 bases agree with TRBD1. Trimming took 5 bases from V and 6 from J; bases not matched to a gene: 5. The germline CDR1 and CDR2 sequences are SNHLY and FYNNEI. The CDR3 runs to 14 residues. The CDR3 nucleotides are TGTGCCAGCAGTCCCGACAGGGGGAGTCAGCCCCAGCATTTT. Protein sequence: CASSPDRGSQPQHF. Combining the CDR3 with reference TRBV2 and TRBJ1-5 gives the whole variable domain EPEVTQTPSHQVTQMGQEVILRCVPISNHLYFYWYRQILGQKVEFLVSFYNNEISEKSEIFDDQFSVERPDGSNFTLKIRSTKLEDSAMYFCASSPDRGSQPQHFGDGTRLSIL.

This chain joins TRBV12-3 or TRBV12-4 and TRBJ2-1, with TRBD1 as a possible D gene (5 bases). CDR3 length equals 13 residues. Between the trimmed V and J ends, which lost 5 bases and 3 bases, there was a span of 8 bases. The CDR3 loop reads CASSLDSYNEQFF. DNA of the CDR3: TGTGCCAGCAGTCTTGACAGCTACAATGAGCAGTTCTTC.

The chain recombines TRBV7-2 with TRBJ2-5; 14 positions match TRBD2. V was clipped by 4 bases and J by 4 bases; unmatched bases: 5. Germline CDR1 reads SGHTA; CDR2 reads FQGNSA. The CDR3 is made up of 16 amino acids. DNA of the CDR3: TGTGCCAGCAGCTGGACTAGCGGGGGGTCGGTAGAGACCCAGTACTTC. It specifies CASSWTSGGSVETQYF. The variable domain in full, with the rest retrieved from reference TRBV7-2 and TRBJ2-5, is GAGVSQSPSNKVTEKGKDVELRCDPISGHTALYWYRQSLGQGLEFLIYFQGNSAPDKSGLPSDRFSAERTGGSVSTLTIQRTQQEDSAVYLCASSWTSGGSVETQYFGPGTRLLVL.

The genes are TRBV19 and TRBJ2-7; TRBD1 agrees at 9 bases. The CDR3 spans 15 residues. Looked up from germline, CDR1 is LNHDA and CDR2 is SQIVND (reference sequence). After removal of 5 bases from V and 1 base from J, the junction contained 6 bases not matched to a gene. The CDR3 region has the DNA TGTGCCAGTAGTCCGGGACAGGGACCTTCCTACGAGCAGTACTTC. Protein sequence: CASSPGQGPSYEQYF.

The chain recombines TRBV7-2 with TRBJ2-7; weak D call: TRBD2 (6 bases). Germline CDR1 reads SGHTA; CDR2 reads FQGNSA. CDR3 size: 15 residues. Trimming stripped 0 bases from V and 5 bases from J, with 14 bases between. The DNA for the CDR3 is TGTGCCAGCAGCTTAGCGAACCGGGAGAGGGACGAGCAGTACTTC. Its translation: CASSLANRERDEQYF.

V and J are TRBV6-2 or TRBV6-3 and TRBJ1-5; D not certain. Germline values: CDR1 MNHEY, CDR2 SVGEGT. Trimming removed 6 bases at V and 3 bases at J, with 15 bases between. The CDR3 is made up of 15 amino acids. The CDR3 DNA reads TGTGCCAGCAGCCTCTATGAGCGAGCCAATCAGCCCCAGCATTTT. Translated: CASSLYERANQPQHF.

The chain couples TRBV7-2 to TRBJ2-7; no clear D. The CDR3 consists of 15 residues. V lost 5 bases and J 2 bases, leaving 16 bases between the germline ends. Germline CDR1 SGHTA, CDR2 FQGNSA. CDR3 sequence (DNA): TGTGCCAGCAGCCATCAGGATTTCCCTGCCTACGAGCAGTACTTC. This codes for CASSHQDFPAYEQYF.

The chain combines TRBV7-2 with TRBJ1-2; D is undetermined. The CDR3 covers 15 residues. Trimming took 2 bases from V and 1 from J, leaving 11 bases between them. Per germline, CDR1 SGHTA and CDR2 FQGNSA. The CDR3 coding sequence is TGTGCCAGCAGCTTAAACGGGAGAGTTAACTATGGCTACACCTTC. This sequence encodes CASSLNGRVNYGYTF.

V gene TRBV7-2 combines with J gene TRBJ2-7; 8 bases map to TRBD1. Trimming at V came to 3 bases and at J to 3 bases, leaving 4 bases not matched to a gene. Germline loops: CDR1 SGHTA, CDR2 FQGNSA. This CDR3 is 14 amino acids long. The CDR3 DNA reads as TGTGCCAGCAGCTTCGACAGGGGTCTCTACGAGCAGTACTTC. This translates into CASSFDRGLYEQYF.

The CDR3, as DNA: TGTGCCAGCAGTTCGACAGGGAAAGGCAATCAGCCCCAGCATTTT. Translation gives CASSSTGKGNQPQHF. V usage is TRBV28 and J usage is TRBJ1-5; TRBD1 agrees at 7 bases. CDR1 is MDHEN, CDR2 SYDVKM, per germline. J was trimmed by 2 bases and V by 4 bases; bases with no gene match: 5. The length of the CDR3 is 15 residues.

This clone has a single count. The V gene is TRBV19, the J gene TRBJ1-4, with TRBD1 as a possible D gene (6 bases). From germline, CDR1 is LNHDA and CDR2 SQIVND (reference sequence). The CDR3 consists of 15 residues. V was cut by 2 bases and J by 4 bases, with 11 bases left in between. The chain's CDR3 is CASSIWLRGNEKLFF. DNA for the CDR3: TGTGCCAGTAGTATATGGCTCAGGGGTAATGAAAAACTGTTTTTT. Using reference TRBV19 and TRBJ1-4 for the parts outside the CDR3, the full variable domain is DGGITQSPKYLFRKEGQNVTLSCEQNLNHDAMYWYRQDPGQGLRLIYYSQIVNDFQKGDIAEGYSVSREKKESFPLTVTSAQKNPTAFYLCASSIWLRGNEKLFFGSGTQLSVL.